These 4 T cell receptor beta chains were all obtained from the same sample, sequenced in a study of long-term antiretroviral therapy in people with HIV. It was version v3.0 of the immunoSEQ assay that was run at survey level. Generated by immunoSEQ multiplex PCR, the TCRdb table keeps only in-frame clones and is missing some. The sample includes fewer than 30,000 clones, 79% seen only once; the top ten take roughly 10%. This sample comprised unsorted PBMCs, obtained 2.1 years after starting antiretroviral therapy. These receptors originate from a man younger than 40 with HIV.

This chain joins TRBV5-1 and TRBJ1-2, with 7 bases matching TRBD1. This CDR3 spans 14 amino acids. Trimming took 4 bases from V and 4 from J; bases not matched to a gene: 7. Germline V gives CDR1 SGHRS, CDR2 YFSETQ. CDR3 amino acids: CASSRTTGSYGYTF. As DNA, the CDR3 is TGCGCCAGCAGCAGAACGACAGGGAGCTATGGCTACACCTTC.

The chain uses TRBV15 and TRBJ1-2; possibly TRBD1 for D (5 bases). The CDR3 spans 17 residues. CDR1 and CDR2 from the germline V gene are LNHNV and YYDKDF (reference sequence). V was pared by 0 bases and J by 4 bases, with 18 bases between. The CDR3 sequence: CATSREHGAALAYGYTF. The CDR3, as DNA: TGTGCCACCAGCAGAGAACATGGGGCAGCACTCGCCTATGGCTACACCTTC.

This chain links TRBV28 with TRBJ1-6; 11 positions match TRBD1. This CDR3 spans 15 amino acids. Germline V gives CDR1 MDHEN, CDR2 SYDVKM. V shed 7 bases, J shed 9 bases, and the junction held 8 bases outside the gene matches. CDR3 in amino acids: CASTLTGTGGSPLHF. CDR3 in DNA: TGTGCCAGCACCCTAACTGGGACAGGGGGTTCACCCCTCCACTTT.

This rearrangement joins TRBV9 to TRBJ1-6; no firm D call. Trimming removed 0 bases from V and 7 bases from J, with 8 bases in between. Germline V gives CDR1 SGDLS, CDR2 YYNGEE. The length of the CDR3 is 14 residues. The CDR3 protein is CASSVGLDNSPLHF. DNA of the CDR3: TGTGCCAGCAGCGTAGGACTGGACAATTCACCCCTCCACTTT.